This entry describes one T cell receptor (beta chain). These data are taken from a study of blood T cell repertoires in COVID-19. The overall study: Both acute and convalescent COVID-19 samples were obtained from the United States, Italy and Spain. T cells, B-cell-depleted T cells, or PBMCs provided the cDNA or gDNA that served as material.

In the study's own analysis: Reference gene primer amplification yielded estimated nucleated cell counts. The data were produced by immunoSEQ multiplex PCR, yet TCRdb's version contains in-frame clones alone and is incomplete. The DNA gave D and trimming, while V, J and clone size come from that table. This sample has roughly 40,000 clones, with over 70% found just once. V lost 5 bases to trimming and J lost 7 bases; unmatched junction nucleotides: 5. The CDR3 runs 13 residues. Per the germline V gene, CDR1 is MNHEY and CDR2 is SVGEGT. This chain links TRBV6-2 or TRBV6-3 with TRBJ1-5, with 7 bases that match TRBD1. The sample comprised peripheral blood. The receptor was isolated from a man older than 75 with active or convalescent COVID-19. CDR3 loop: CASSLQGRQPQHF. The CDR3 DNA reads as TGTGCCAGCAGTCTACAGGGGCGGCAGCCCCAGCATTTT.